The source of this T cell receptor (beta chain) is a study of T cells in Graves' hyperthyroidism and ophthalmopathy. The V end lost 3 bases, the J end lost 9 bases, and 18 bases lay between the germline ends. Per germline, CDR1 MDHEN and CDR2 SYDVKM. This CDR3 is built from 14 residues. Amplified regions were TCR beta CDR3 sequences from RNA transcripts. Researchers ran a first-round RT-PCR on the TCR CDR3 using the HTBI primer set. TCRdb independently ran MiXCR on the multiplex PCR reads; one entry per CDR3 protein. The sample lists hundreds of thousands of distinct CDR3 sequences; 20% were seen once.

This receptor was obtained from a man aged 25 to 40 with Graves' ophthalmopathy. Sequenced input: blood. The V gene is TRBV28, the J gene TRBJ2-7; D is unclear. CDR3 bases: TGTGCCAGCAGTTTGGGGTATCGGTCCCACGGGCAGTACTTC. Protein sequence: CASSLGYRSHGQYF.